A single T cell receptor beta chain is shown here with its context. The antigen it binds to is not known. The sample holds no much larger clone one base away, and base qualities are not on file. The study profiled bulk TCR beta-chain repertoires in matched peripheral blood, tumor and adjacent normal breast tissue taken from some 15 patients with early-stage breast cancer. Before surgery, roughly 5-11 mL of whole blood was collected into EDTA tubes and then processed within 2 hours. Ficoll-Paque centrifugation in SepMate-50 tubes was used to isolate peripheral blood mononuclear cells. PBMCs were cryopreserved in aliquots of about 1.7 to 4.5 million cells in roughly 90% FBS with about 10% DMSO and kept in liquid nitrogen. Genomic DNA was extracted with the Qiagen AllPrep DNA/RNA Mini kit. Each sample was amplified as two independent genomic DNA replicates: approximately 550 ng for blood and approximately 1.5 ug for tumor or normal breast. TCRB sequencing of genomic DNA was carried out with the ImmunoSeq Intro kit according to the manufacturer's instructions. Multiplex PCR ran about 29 cycles with proprietary primers and spike-in control sequences for absolute quantification. Single-end 150-bp reads were used to sequence an 87-bp fragment spanning the CDR3 plus the flanking V and J genes. Each lane of an Illumina MiSeq using version 3.0 chemistry carried seven multiplexed samples, with two replicates per sample. Per the source publication's procedure: The vendor's proprietary pipeline handled the raw data processing, merging both replicates into a single result for each sample. Clonotypes were defined as productive rearrangements sharing the V-gene family, CDR3 amino acid sequence and J-gene segment. Clonality was calculated as 1 minus the normalized Shannon entropy (Pielou evenness) of TCRB abundances. T cell density was estimated as total templates divided by the number of input cells, with the number of input cells inferred from the DNA input amount. Recon with default parameters was used to estimate total repertoire diversity and clonality. A clonotype was considered tumor-enriched if its abundance in tumor exceeded 0.1% and was at least 32-fold higher than its abundance in normal breast. TCRdb holds this immuneACCESS table with in-frame rearrangements only. Some clones are missing; in checked studies, unresolved V genes explain under half, and the rest has no known cause. Clone size and the V and J calls come from that table; the DNA yielded D and trimming. The sample table holds about 50,000 clones, of which around three quarters were seen once. The ten largest clones add up to roughly 3.5% of the sample.

These data originate in a study of early stage breast cancer tumors (dated by TCRdb to 2016 to 2017). A note on the overall study: Of the roughly 15 invasive breast tumors, twelve were found to be estrogen receptor-positive, progesterone receptor-positive and HER2-negative. The samples as a whole yielded around 2.4 million detected templates, corresponding to 1,100,000 or so unique clonotypes. On average, each sample got around 10-fold read coverage. Of the approximately twelve ER+/PR+/HER2- tumors, eight were classified as invasive ductal carcinomas and four as invasive lobular carcinomas. General findings and caveats noted by the study authors: Compared with adjacent normal breast tissue, tumors had roughly 2.5-fold higher T cell density and higher clonality. Repertoires from blood and normal breast were more alike than repertoires from blood and tumor, and in about 90% of the 16 patients, comparing each tissue with blood separated tumor from normal. The small cohort size prevented analysis by tumor subtype. Enriched TCRB sequences shared across patients were found to be mostly commonly generated sequences that were unlikely to play an important role in the tumor microenvironment. Chain pairing and functional markers such as CD4, CD8 and FOXP3 were not captured by bulk genomic DNA sequencing of unsorted cells.

After removal of 5 bases from V and 3 bases from J, the junction retains 2 bases not matched to a gene. From the germline V gene (reference sequence), CDR1 is LNHDA and CDR2 is SQIVND. The CDR3 spans 15 residues, from the cysteine through the phenylalanine. Only the CDR3 portion is preserved as DNA: 45 bases, with reading frame beginning at the first base. The sequence is built from TRBV19 and TRBJ2-2; TRBD2 matches 11 bases in the middle. Sequenced: blood. The clonotype was recovered from a person in their thirties with breast cancer. The nucleotide sequence reads TGTGCCAGTAGTTTTAGCGGGAGGGACACCGGGGAGCTGTTTTTT. This codes for CASSFSGRDTGELFF. Full variable domain (CDR3 extended with the reference TRBV19 and TRBJ2-2 proteins): DGGITQSPKYLFRKEGQNVTLSCEQNLNHDAMYWYRQDPGQGLRLIYYSQIVNDFQKGDIAEGYSVSREKKESFPLTVTSAQKNPTAFYLCASSFSGRDTGELFFGEGSRLTVL.